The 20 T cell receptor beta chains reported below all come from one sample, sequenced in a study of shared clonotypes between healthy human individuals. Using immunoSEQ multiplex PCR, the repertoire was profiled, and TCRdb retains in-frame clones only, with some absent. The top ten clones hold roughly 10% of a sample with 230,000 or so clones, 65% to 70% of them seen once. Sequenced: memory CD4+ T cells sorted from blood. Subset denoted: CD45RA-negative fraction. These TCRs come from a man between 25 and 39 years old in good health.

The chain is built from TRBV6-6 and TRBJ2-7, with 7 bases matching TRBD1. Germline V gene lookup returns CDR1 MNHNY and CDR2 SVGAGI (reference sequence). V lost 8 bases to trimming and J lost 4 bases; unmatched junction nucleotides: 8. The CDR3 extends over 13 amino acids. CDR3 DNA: TGTGCCAGCCGAGGGACAGCCCAGTACGAGCAGTACTTC. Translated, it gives CASRGTAQYEQYF.

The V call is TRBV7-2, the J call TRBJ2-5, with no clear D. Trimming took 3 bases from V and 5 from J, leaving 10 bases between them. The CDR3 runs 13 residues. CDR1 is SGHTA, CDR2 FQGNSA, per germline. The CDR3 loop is CASSFSGWETQYF. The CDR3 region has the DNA TGTGCCAGCAGCTTCTCTGGGTGGGAGACCCAGTACTTC.

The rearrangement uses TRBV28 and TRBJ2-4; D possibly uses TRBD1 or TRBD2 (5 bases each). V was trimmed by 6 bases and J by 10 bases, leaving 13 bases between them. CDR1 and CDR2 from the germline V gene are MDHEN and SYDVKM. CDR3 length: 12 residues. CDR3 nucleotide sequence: TGTGCCAGCAGCTACGGGACCGGGATTCAGTACTTC. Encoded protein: CASSYGTGIQYF. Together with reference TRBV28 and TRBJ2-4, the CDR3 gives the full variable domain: DVKVTQSSRYLVKRTGEKVFLECVQDMDHENMFWYRQDPGLGLRLIYFSYDVKMKEKGDIPEGYSVSREKKERFSLILESASTNQTSMYLCASSYGTGIQYFGAGTRLSVL.

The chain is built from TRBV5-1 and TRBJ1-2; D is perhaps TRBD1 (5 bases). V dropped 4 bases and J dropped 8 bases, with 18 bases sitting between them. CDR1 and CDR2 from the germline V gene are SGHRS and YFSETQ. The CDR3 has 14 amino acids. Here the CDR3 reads CASSPAGTQVGYTF. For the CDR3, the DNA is TGCGCCAGCAGCCCCGCCGGGACCCAGGTGGGCTACACCTTC.

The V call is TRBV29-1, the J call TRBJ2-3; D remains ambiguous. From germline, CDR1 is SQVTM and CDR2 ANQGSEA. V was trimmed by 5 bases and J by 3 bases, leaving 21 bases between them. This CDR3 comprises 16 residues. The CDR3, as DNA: TGCAGCGTTAAGTTTTTGGCAGGCGACGTGACAGATACGCAGTATTTT. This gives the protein CSVKFLAGDVTDTQYF.

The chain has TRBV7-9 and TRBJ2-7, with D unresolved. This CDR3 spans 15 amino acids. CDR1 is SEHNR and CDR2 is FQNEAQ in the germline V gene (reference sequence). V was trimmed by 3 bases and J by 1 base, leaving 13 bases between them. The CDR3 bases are TGTGCCAGCAGCTTTGCAGACATAGGATCCTACGAGCAGTACTTC. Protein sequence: CASSFADIGSYEQYF.

The CDR3 DNA reads TGTGCCAGCAGTTCCCTCGGGGGACTAATCCTGTATTTT. Translation gives CASSSLGGLILYF. The V and J genes are TRBV11-2 and TRBJ2-3; 7 nucleotides line up with TRBD2. The V gene's germline CDR1 is SGHAT and CDR2 FQNNGV. J gave up 14 bases and V 6 bases, and 14 bases lay outside the gene matches. This CDR3 is built from 13 residues.

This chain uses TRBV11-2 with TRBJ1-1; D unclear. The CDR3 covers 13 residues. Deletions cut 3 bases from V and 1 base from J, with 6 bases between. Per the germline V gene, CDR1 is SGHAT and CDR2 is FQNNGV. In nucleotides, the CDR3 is TGTGCCAGCAGCTTTCAAGAGAACACTGAAGCTTTCTTT. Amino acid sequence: CASSFQENTEAFF.

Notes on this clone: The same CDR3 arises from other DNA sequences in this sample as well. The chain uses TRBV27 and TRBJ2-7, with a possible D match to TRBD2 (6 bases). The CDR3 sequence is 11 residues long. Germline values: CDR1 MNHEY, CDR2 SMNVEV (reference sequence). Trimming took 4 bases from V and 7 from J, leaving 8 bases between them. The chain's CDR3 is CASSSAGEQYF. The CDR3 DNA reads TGTGCCAGCAGTTCCGCGGGGGAGCAGTACTTC.

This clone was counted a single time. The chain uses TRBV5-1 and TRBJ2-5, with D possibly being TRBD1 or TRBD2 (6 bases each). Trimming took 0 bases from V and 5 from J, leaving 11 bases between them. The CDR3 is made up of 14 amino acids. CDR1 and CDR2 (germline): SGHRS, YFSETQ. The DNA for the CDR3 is TGCGCCAGCAGCTTGGTTGGGGGGCTGGAGACCCAGTACTTC. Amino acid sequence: CASSLVGGLETQYF. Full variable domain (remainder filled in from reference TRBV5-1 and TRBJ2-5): KAGVTQTPRYLIKTRGQQVTLSCSPISGHRSVSWYQQTPGQGLQFLFEYFSETQRNKGNFPGRFSGRQFSNSRSEMNVSTLELGDSALYLCASSLVGGLETQYFGPGTRLLVL.

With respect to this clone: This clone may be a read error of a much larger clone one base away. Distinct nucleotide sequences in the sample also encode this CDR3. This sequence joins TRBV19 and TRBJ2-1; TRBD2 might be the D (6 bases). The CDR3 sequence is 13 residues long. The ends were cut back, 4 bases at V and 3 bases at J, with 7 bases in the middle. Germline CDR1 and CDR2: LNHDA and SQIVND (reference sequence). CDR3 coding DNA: TGTGCCAGTAGTAGCGGGAACTACAATGAGCAGTTCTTC. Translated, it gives CASSSGNYNEQFF.

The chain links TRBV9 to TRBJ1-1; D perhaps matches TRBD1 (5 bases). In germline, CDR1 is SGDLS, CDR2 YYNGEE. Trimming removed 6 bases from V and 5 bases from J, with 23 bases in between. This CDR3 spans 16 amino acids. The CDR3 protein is CASNPGLGGEGTEAFF. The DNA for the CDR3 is TGTGCCAGCAATCCAGGGCTCGGAGGCGAGGGGACTGAAGCTTTCTTT.

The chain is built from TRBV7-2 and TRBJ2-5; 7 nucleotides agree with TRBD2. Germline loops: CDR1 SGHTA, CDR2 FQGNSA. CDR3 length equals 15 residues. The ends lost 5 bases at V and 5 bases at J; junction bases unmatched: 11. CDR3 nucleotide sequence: TGTGCCAGCAGCAACCTTAGCGGGTCGGGTGAGACCCAGTACTTC. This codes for CASSNLSGSGETQYF. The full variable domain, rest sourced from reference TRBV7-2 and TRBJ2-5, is GAGVSQSPSNKVTEKGKDVELRCDPISGHTALYWYRQSLGQGLEFLIYFQGNSAPDKSGLPSDRFSAERTGGSVSTLTIQRTQQEDSAVYLCASSNLSGSGETQYFGPGTRLLVL.

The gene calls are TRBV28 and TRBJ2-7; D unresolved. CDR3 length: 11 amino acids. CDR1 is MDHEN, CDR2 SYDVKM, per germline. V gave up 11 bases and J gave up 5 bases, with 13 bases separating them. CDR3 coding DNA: TGTGCCGTCGTGACAAGCCACGAGCAGTACTTC. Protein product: CAVVTSHEQYF.

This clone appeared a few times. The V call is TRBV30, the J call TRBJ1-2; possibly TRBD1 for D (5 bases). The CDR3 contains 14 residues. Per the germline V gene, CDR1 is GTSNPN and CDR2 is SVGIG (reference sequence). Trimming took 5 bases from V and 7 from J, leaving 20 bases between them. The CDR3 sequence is CAWSNLGVGSGYTF. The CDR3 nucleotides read TGTGCCTGGTCGAACTTAGGGGTAGGAAGTGGCTACACCTTC.

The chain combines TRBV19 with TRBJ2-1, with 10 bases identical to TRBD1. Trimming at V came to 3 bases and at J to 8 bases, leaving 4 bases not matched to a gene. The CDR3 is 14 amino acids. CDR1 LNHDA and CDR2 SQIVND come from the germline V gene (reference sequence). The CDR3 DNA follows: TGTGCCAGTAGTATGAGACAGGGGGCCTATGAGCAGTTCTTC. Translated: CASSMRQGAYEQFF.

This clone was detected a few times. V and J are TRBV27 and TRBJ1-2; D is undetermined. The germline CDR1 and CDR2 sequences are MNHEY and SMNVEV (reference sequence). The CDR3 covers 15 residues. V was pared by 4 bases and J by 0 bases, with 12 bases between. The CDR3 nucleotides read TGTGCCAGCAGTTCAAACTTAGCCGCTAACTATGGCTACACCTTC. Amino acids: CASSSNLAANYGYTF.

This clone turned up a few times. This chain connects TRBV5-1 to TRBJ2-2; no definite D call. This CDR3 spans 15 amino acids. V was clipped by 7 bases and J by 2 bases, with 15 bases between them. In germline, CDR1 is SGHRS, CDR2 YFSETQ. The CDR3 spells CASGLGFGNTGELFF. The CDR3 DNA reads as TGCGCCAGCGGTCTCGGGTTCGGAAACACCGGGGAGCTGTTTTTT.

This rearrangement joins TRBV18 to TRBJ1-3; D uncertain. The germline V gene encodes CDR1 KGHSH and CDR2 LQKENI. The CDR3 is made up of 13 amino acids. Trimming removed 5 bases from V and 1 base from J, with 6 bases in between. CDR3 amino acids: CASSSESGNTIYF. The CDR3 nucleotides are TGTGCCAGCTCATCGGAATCTGGAAACACCATATATTTT.

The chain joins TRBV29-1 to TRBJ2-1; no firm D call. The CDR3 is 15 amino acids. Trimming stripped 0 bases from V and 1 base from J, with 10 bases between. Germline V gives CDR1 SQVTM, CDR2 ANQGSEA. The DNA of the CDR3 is TGCAGCGTTGAAGAAGGGCTCCGATCCTACAATGAGCAGTTCTTC. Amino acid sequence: CSVEEGLRSYNEQFF.